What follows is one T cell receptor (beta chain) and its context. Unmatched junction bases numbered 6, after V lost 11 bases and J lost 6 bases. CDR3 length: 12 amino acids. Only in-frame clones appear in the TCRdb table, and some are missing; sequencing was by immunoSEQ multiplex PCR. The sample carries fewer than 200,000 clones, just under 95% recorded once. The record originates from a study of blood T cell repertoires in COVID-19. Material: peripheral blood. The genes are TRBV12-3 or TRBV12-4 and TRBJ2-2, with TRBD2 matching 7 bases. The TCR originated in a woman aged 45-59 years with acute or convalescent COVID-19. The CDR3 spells CAGARGAGELFF. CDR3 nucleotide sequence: TGTGCCGGAGCACGGGGGGCCGGGGAGCTGTTTTTT.